This T cell receptor beta chain was captured in a study of Graves' ophthalmopathy and Graves' hyperthyroidism. Study findings and constraints: Detected in blood as well were most expanded thyroid clonotypes with frequency above 0.001.

Orbital computed tomography, together with clinical symptoms, serum thyroxine, TRAb and thyroid ultrasound, was used for diagnosis. Concerning this clonotype: The antigen remains undetermined.

TCR beta CDR3 amplification used RNA transcripts. The first round was an RT-PCR with HTBI primers, and the second round was a multiplex PCR. Via MiXCR, TCRdb re-called the multiplex PCR reads, giving one row per CDR3 protein. Of about 16,000 distinct CDR3 sequences in the sample, 46% were seen once. The CDR3 has 15 residues. Germline V gene sequence: CDR1 MGHRA, CDR2 YSYEKL. V was shortened by 0 bases and J by 5 bases, with 13 bases between the two germline ends. This chain links TRBV4-1 with TRBJ1-1, with a tentative D call TRBD1 (5 bases). This TCR came from a middle-aged woman with stable Graves' hyperthyroidism. The sample comprised peripheral blood. In DNA, the CDR3 is TGCGCCAGCAGCCAAGAACAGGTGATAGGGACTGAAGCTTTCTTT. It translates to CASSQEQVIGTEAFF.